These T cell receptor beta chains were read from a single sample in a study of CD8 T cells in Susac syndrome. TCRdb analysed the immunoSEQ multiplex PCR reads with MiXCR anew, one entry per CDR3 protein. The sample has roughly 110,000 distinct CDR3 sequences; around 93% are singletons. Sequenced input: CD8+ T cells from PBMCs. These TCRs come from a human donor in good health. The CDR3 runs from the conserved cysteine through the conserved F or W. Fields, in order: V gene, J gene, CDR3 protein.

v_call: TRBV5-1; j_call: TRBJ2-1; cdr3_aa: CASSFKRASSYNEQFF
v_call: TRBV20-1; j_call: TRBJ1-2; cdr3_aa: CSAGETGATTYGYTF
v_call: TRBV19; j_call: TRBJ2-7; cdr3_aa: CASSISEIDPYEQYF
v_call: TRBV15; j_call: TRBJ2-1; cdr3_aa: CATSRDGGDYNEQFF
v_call: TRBV14; j_call: TRBJ1-2; cdr3_aa: CASSHSPGRGDYGYTF
v_call: TRBV27; j_call: TRBJ1-4; cdr3_aa: CASSPSFESGEKLFF
v_call: TRBV7-2; j_call: TRBJ1-5; cdr3_aa: CASSLGTGENQPQHF
v_call: TRBV12-3/TRBV12-4; j_call: TRBJ1-1; cdr3_aa: CASSLSGINTEAFF
v_call: TRBV7-2; j_call: TRBJ2-5; cdr3_aa: CASSQHLGETQYF
v_call: TRBV4-3; j_call: TRBJ1-5; cdr3_aa: CASSQDLTSNQPQHF
v_call: TRBV2; j_call: TRBJ2-5; cdr3_aa: CASGSVAGGFQETQYF